A single sample gave rise to the 27 T cell receptor beta chains below, sequenced in a study of blood T cell repertoires in COVID-19. The repertoire was sequenced with immunoSEQ multiplex PCR; TCRdb's copy has only in-frame clones and lacks some. Among 150,000 to 200,000 clones, roughly 84% were seen once, and the ten largest hold roughly 5%. Sequencing was performed on PBMCs or T cells enriched from blood (not recorded which). These receptors all stem from a man between 65 and 85 years old who had been exposed to COVID-19.

V and J are TRBV10-2 and TRBJ2-3, with a tentative D call TRBD2 (5 bases). The CDR3 has 15 amino acids. Germline V CDR1 and CDR2: WSHSY, SAAADI. Trimming left V 2 bases short and J 2 bases short, with 11 bases between. The CDR3 DNA is TGCGCCAGCAGTGAGACCAGCGGAGTCACAGATACGCAGTATTTT. It encodes CASSETSGVTDTQYF.

The rearrangement uses TRBV19 and TRBJ1-1; weak D call: TRBD1 (6 bases). The CDR3 sequence is 14 residues long. Germline V lookup: CDR1 LNHDA, CDR2 SQIVND (reference sequence). V lost 7 bases, J lost 5 bases, and 17 bases lay in between. The CDR3 spells CASTLDRTETEAFF. The CDR3 coding sequence is TGTGCCAGTACCCTAGACAGGACCGAGACTGAAGCTTTCTTT.

The V gene is TRBV11-2, the J gene TRBJ1-6, with a possible D match to TRBD1 (6 bases). CDR1 SGHAT and CDR2 FQNNGV come from the germline V gene. The ends were cut back, 0 bases at V and 1 base at J, with 19 bases in the middle. CDR3 length equals 20 residues. CDR3 DNA sequence: TGTGCCAGCAGCTTAGAGAGGGGGATGCGGGGGCCATCCTATAATTCACCCCTCCACTTT. Its protein is CASSLERGMRGPSYNSPLHF.

The chain carries TRBV6-2 or TRBV6-3 and TRBJ2-7; the match to TRBD1 covers 8 bases. The length of the CDR3 is 17 residues. Trimming removed 4 bases from V and 1 base from J; junction bases left unmatched: 12. The germline V gene has CDR1 MNHEY and CDR2 SVGEGT. This chain's CDR3 is CASSLQTQGARSYEQYF. The CDR3 DNA is TGTGCCAGCAGTTTACAAACCCAGGGGGCCAGGTCCTACGAGCAGTACTTC.

V is TRBV27 and J is TRBJ1-2; D gene uncertain. The CDR3 loop spans 14 amino acids. Germline V gives CDR1 MNHEY, CDR2 SMNVEV (reference sequence). V was trimmed by 4 bases and J by 2 bases, leaving 11 bases between them. For the CDR3, the DNA is TGTGCCAGCAGTTCTACGACGGGGAACTATGGCTACACCTTC. It encodes CASSSTTGNYGYTF.

This rearrangement joins TRBV14 to TRBJ2-1, with 7 positions matching TRBD2. Germline V CDR1 and CDR2: SGHDN, FVKESK. The CDR3 consists of 19 residues. The trim removed 0 bases at V and 4 bases at J, leaving 15 bases unmatched. This CDR3 reads CASSQELSPAGILYNEQFF. In DNA form, the CDR3 reads TGTGCCAGCAGCCAAGAACTTAGTCCAGCGGGAATACTATACAATGAGCAGTTCTTC.

This chain uses TRBV2 with TRBJ2-1; possible D gene TRBD2, 5 bases. The CDR3 is 14 amino acids. With 6 bases removed from V and 12 bases from J, the gap between germline ends came to 21 bases. Per the germline V gene, CDR1 is SNHLY and CDR2 is FYNNEI. CDR3 nucleotides: TGTGCCAGCAGCGGGGATGGACGTGTTTTTGTGCAGTTCTTC. Translating it yields CASSGDGRVFVQFF.

This chain joins TRBV28 and TRBJ1-5, with 10 bases lining up with TRBD1. V trimming: 5 bases; J trimming: 5 bases; junction bases outside the gene matches: 12. CDR3 length equals 17 residues. Germline V lookup: CDR1 MDHEN, CDR2 SYDVKM. The DNA of the CDR3 is TGTGCCAGCAGTCGAAATCCCGGGACAGGGGCACATCAGCCCCAGCATTTT. Translation: CASSRNPGTGAHQPQHF.

The chain recombines TRBV28 with TRBJ1-5; the D is unclear. Looked up from germline, CDR1 is MDHEN and CDR2 is SYDVKM. This CDR3 region has 15 residues. The ends were cut back, 6 bases at V and 2 bases at J, with 14 bases in the middle. For the CDR3, the DNA is TGTGCCAGCAGAGTCCGGGGTCAGGGCAATCAGCCCCAGCATTTT. Protein product: CASRVRGQGNQPQHF.

CDR3 amino acids: CATSSGTPRGNTIYF. In DNA form, the CDR3 reads TGTGCCACCAGCAGTGGGACACCACGCGGAAACACCATATATTTT. The chain employs TRBV15 and TRBJ1-3, with D possibly being TRBD1 (6 bases). Germline lookup yields CDR1 LNHNV and CDR2 YYDKDF (reference sequence). Trimming cost V 3 bases and J 4 bases, with 13 bases left between them. The CDR3 extends over 15 amino acids.

This clone was recorded once. The chain uses TRBV7-8 and TRBJ1-2; TRBD1 is a possible D gene (5 bases). The CDR3 length is 13 residues. Germline V gene data show CDR1 as SGHVS and CDR2 as FQNEAQ. Trimming removed 3 bases at V and 6 bases at J, with 11 bases between. The DNA for the CDR3 is TGTGCCAGCAGCTTTAATAGCAGGGATGGCTACACCTTC. Amino acids: CASSFNSRDGYTF.

The V and J genes are TRBV12-3 or TRBV12-4 and TRBJ1-1; D is possibly TRBD1 (5 bases). CDR3 length: 13 residues. V dropped 5 bases and J dropped 4 bases, with 11 bases sitting between them. CDR3 nucleotide sequence: TGTGCCAGCAGTGCTGGACACTCCACTGAAGCTTTCTTT. This sequence encodes CASSAGHSTEAFF.

This chain joins TRBV30 and TRBJ2-7; weak D call: TRBD1 (6 bases). The CDR3 is 14 amino acids. Deletions cut 0 bases from V and 5 bases from J, with 14 bases between. Germline V gives CDR1 GTSNPN, CDR2 SVGIG (reference sequence). The CDR3 here is CAWSVGARGNEQYF. The CDR3 DNA reads as TGTGCCTGGAGTGTCGGCGCCAGGGGCAACGAGCAGTACTTC.

The rearrangement joins TRBV28 to TRBJ2-7, with 8 bases that match TRBD2. The J segment lost 1 base and the V segment lost 7 bases, leaving 15 bases of the junction unmatched. CDR3 length equals 17 residues. Germline CDR1 MDHEN, CDR2 SYDVKM. CDR3 sequence: CASTLGLAEIRSYEQYF. The CDR3, as DNA: TGTGCCAGCACCCTTGGACTAGCTGAAATCCGTTCCTACGAGCAGTACTTC.

This clone has just a few counts. The chain uses TRBV12-5 and TRBJ1-1; 7 nucleotides align to TRBD1. Germline V gene lookup returns CDR1 LGHNT and CDR2 FRNRAP. The CDR3 sequence is 14 residues long. V shed 5 bases, J shed 5 bases, and the junction held 8 bases outside the gene matches. The CDR3 DNA follows: TGTGCTAGTGGTGGACCGGGACAGAAGACTGAAGCTTTCTTT. It encodes CASGGPGQKTEAFF.

The chain joins TRBV28 to TRBJ2-3; no firm D call. Germline V gene sequence: CDR1 MDHEN, CDR2 SYDVKM. The CDR3 loop spans 13 amino acids. Trimming cost V 6 bases and J 6 bases, with 13 bases left between them. The CDR3 protein is CASRFADTDTQYF. DNA of the CDR3: TGTGCCAGCAGATTCGCCGACACCGATACGCAGTATTTT. Full variable domain (missing parts from reference TRBV28 and TRBJ2-3): DVKVTQSSRYLVKRTGEKVFLECVQDMDHENMFWYRQDPGLGLRLIYFSYDVKMKEKGDIPEGYSVSREKKERFSLILESASTNQTSMYLCASRFADTDTQYFGPGTRLTVL.

V usage is TRBV20-1 and J usage is TRBJ1-3; 10 nucleotides agree with TRBD1. CDR1 is DFQATT and CDR2 is SNEGSKA in the germline V gene (reference sequence). J gave up 2 bases and V 5 bases, and 3 bases lay outside the gene matches. This CDR3 contains 14 residues. CDR3 amino acids: CSAGGQGAGNTIYF. CDR3 sequence (DNA): TGCAGTGCTGGTGGACAGGGGGCTGGAAACACCATATATTTT.

CDR3 DNA: TGTGCCAGCACCCTTGGAGGGAGGGGCACAGATACGCAGTATTTT. Residues: CASTLGGRGTDTQYF. V and J are TRBV6-5 and TRBJ2-3; 7 nucleotides line up with TRBD2. V shed 7 bases, J shed 1 base, and the junction held 8 bases outside the gene matches. The CDR3 runs to 15 residues. The germline V gene encodes CDR1 MNHEY and CDR2 SVGAGI.

The genes are TRBV11-3 and TRBJ2-3; the match to TRBD2 covers 7 bases. This CDR3 is built from 15 residues. Germline-derived CDR1 and CDR2 are SGHNT and YENEEA. Losses at the gene ends were 2 bases for V and 4 bases for J; bases not matched to a gene: 6. CDR3 protein: CASSLLSGAADTQYF. The CDR3 DNA sequence: TGTGCCAGCAGCTTACTCAGCGGGGCGGCAGATACGCAGTATTTT.

V and J are TRBV9 and TRBJ2-3; 7 bases are a match to TRBD1. CDR1 is SGDLS, CDR2 YYNGEE, per germline. The CDR3 spans 15 residues. The J segment lost 0 bases and the V segment lost 4 bases, leaving 5 bases of the junction unmatched. Here the CDR3 DNA reads TGTGCCAGCAGCCGATTGGGACAGAGCACAGATACGCAGTATTTT. Translating gives CASSRLGQSTDTQYF.

The chain employs TRBV15 and TRBJ1-6; no definite D call. Germline CDR1 reads LNHNV; CDR2 reads YYDKDF (reference sequence). The CDR3 has 14 residues. V was pared by 0 bases and J by 10 bases, with 10 bases between. The CDR3 bases are TGTGCCACCAGCAGAGATCGGGTAGAGTCACCCCTCCACTTT. Protein: CATSRDRVESPLHF.

The chain has TRBV3-1 (or the pseudogene TRBV3-2) and TRBJ1-1; D is unresolved. Germline CDR1 is LGHDT and CDR2 is YNNKEL (reference sequence). The ends were cut back, 4 bases at V and 5 bases at J, with 14 bases in the middle. This CDR3 is 14 amino acids long. The CDR3 DNA follows: TGTGCCAGCAGCCGGGGAGGAGTGGGGACTGAAGCTTTCTTT. It specifies CASSRGGVGTEAFF.

The chain couples TRBV15 to TRBJ1-5; perhaps TRBD1 as D (5 bases). The V and J ends lost 8 bases and 2 bases respectively, with 7 bases between them. This CDR3 is built from 12 residues. Germline values: CDR1 LNHNV, CDR2 YYDKDF (reference sequence). CDR3 region: CATAQGNQPQHF. The CDR3 region has the DNA TGTGCCACCGCACAGGGCAATCAGCCCCAGCATTTT.

The rearrangement links TRBV7-2 to TRBJ1-1, with D hard to call. V was shortened by 2 bases and J by 1 base, with 14 bases between the two germline ends. The germline CDR1 and CDR2 sequences are SGHTA and FQGNSA. The CDR3 loop spans 16 amino acids. CDR3 region: CASSLNPAGSNTEAFF. DNA for the CDR3: TGTGCCAGCAGCTTAAACCCTGCGGGGTCGAACACTGAAGCTTTCTTT.

This chain joins TRBV30 and TRBJ1-6, with TRBD1 matching 7 bases. Per the germline V gene, CDR1 is GTSNPN and CDR2 is SVGIG (reference sequence). The ends lost 5 bases at V and 11 bases at J; junction bases unmatched: 12. The length of the CDR3 is 14 residues. The CDR3 nucleotides are TGTGCCTGGGGGTCCGACAGGGTCTTGGCACCCCTCCACTTT. Its translation is CAWGSDRVLAPLHF.

The V and J genes are TRBV14 and TRBJ1-2, with 8 bases matching TRBD1. Looked up from germline, CDR1 is SGHDN and CDR2 is FVKESK. Losses at the gene ends were 0 bases for V and 2 bases for J; bases not matched to a gene: 8. The CDR3 sequence is 17 residues long. DNA for the CDR3: TGTGCCAGCAGCCAAGAAAGGCAGGGGGCCGCAAACTATGGCTACACCTTC. Translating it yields CASSQERQGAANYGYTF.

This clone has just one count. The CDR3 spells CASGVNRGSETQYF. The CDR3 bases are TGCGCCAGCGGGGTTAACAGGGGGTCGGAGACCCAGTACTTC. The chain couples TRBV10-2 to TRBJ2-5; the match to TRBD1 covers 8 bases. J lost 5 bases, V lost 8 bases, and 10 bases had no gene match. The CDR3 is 14 residues long. The germline gives CDR1 WSHSY, CDR2 SAAADI.